A single sample is the source of the 30 T cell receptor beta chains below, sequenced in a study of blood T cell repertoires in COVID-19. Measured with immunoSEQ multiplex PCR; TCRdb has only the in-frame clones, and not every one. The sample lists some 150,000 clones, approximately 83% occurring once. Sequencing input: peripheral blood. The receptors were sampled from a woman aged 55-70 years with COVID-19, enrolled during active disease.

The chain recombines TRBV30 with TRBJ2-7, with a possible D match to TRBD1 (6 bases). The CDR3 totals 12 residues. V lost 5 bases to trimming and J lost 4 bases, with 12 bases between them. The V gene's germline CDR1 is GTSNPN and CDR2 SVGIG (reference sequence). As DNA, the CDR3 is TGTGCCTGGGCGACAGGAACATACGAGCAGTACTTC. This translates into CAWATGTYEQYF.

The chain combines TRBV7-2 with TRBJ2-2, with D unresolved. Trimming stripped 2 bases from V and 6 bases from J, with 7 bases between. This CDR3 contains 13 residues. The germline CDR1 and CDR2 sequences are SGHTA and FQGNSA. The CDR3 region is CASSLQRPGELFF. In DNA form, the CDR3 reads TGTGCCAGCAGCTTACAGCGCCCCGGGGAGCTGTTTTTT.

The rearrangement uses TRBV5-1 and TRBJ2-7; 9 nucleotides match TRBD1. The length of the CDR3 is 16 residues. The trim removed 4 bases at V and 1 base at J, leaving 9 bases unmatched. Germline values: CDR1 SGHRS, CDR2 YFSETQ. This CDR3 reads CASSPLGTGSSYEQYF. The CDR3 coding sequence is TGCGCCAGCAGCCCCTTGGGGACAGGGAGTTCCTACGAGCAGTACTTC.

This rearrangement joins TRBV6-5 to TRBJ2-5; 7 bases are a match to TRBD1. V shed 7 bases, J shed 4 bases, and the junction held 9 bases outside the gene matches. Germline CDR1 is MNHEY and CDR2 is SVGAGI. The CDR3 loop spans 14 amino acids. The CDR3, as DNA: TGTGCCAGCACAGGAAGGGGGCTATCAGAGACCCAGTACTTC. Translation: CASTGRGLSETQYF.

The chain joins TRBV19 to TRBJ2-7; 8 positions match TRBD1. The CDR3 has 14 residues. The ends lost 4 bases at V and 0 bases at J; junction bases unmatched: 2. Germline-derived CDR1 and CDR2 are LNHDA and SQIVND (reference sequence). The CDR3: CASSRQGNSYEQYF. The CDR3 DNA follows: TGTGCCAGTAGTAGACAGGGGAACTCCTACGAGCAGTACTTC.

V usage is TRBV19 and J usage is TRBJ2-2; 8 positions match TRBD1. The V segment lost 10 bases and the J segment 7 bases; nucleotides outside the gene matches: 14. Looked up from germline, CDR1 is LNHDA and CDR2 is SQIVND (reference sequence). The CDR3 extends over 15 amino acids. CDR3 in amino acids: CAISDRVKGGGELFF. The CDR3 DNA reads TGTGCCATATCGGACAGGGTCAAAGGCGGCGGGGAGCTGTTTTTT. The full variable domain, its missing parts supplied by reference TRBV19 and TRBJ2-2, is DGGITQSPKYLFRKEGQNVTLSCEQNLNHDAMYWYRQDPGQGLRLIYYSQIVNDFQKGDIAEGYSVSREKKESFPLTVTSAQKNPTAFYLCAISDRVKGGGELFFGEGSRLTVL.

Turning to this clone: Germline is not matched at one junction end, which may reflect a read error. J is TRBJ1-3 and V is TRBV7-7; 8 nucleotides line up with TRBD1. Germline CDR1 and CDR2: SSHAT and FNYEAQ (reference sequence). This CDR3 has 15 amino acids. This CDR3 reads CASSLNRGTGNTIYF. The CDR3 nucleotides read TGTGCTAGCAGCTTAAACAGGGGGACTGGAAACACCATATATTTT. Based on the CDR3 plus reference TRBV7-7 and TRBJ1-3, the full variable domain is GAGVSQSPRYKVTKRGQDVTLRCDPISSHATLYWYQQALGQGPEFLTYFNYEAQPDKSGLPSDRFSAERPEGSISTLTIQRTEQRDSAMYRCASSLNRGTGNTIYFGEGSWLTVV.

The chain links TRBV5-1 to TRBJ1-1; D is possibly TRBD1 (5 bases). CDR1 is SGHRS and CDR2 is YFSETQ in the germline V gene. The CDR3 loop spans 13 amino acids. Trimming pared 1 base from V and 4 bases from J, leaving 8 bases between. DNA of the CDR3: TGCGCCAGCAGCTTGTATCAGGGCACTGAAGCTTTCTTT. Its protein product is CASSLYQGTEAFF.

The J gene is TRBJ2-7, the V gene TRBV4-1, with 7 positions matching TRBD1. The CDR3 length is 16 residues. CDR1 is MGHRA and CDR2 is YSYEKL in the germline V gene. Unmatched junction bases numbered 8, after V lost 1 base and J lost 2 bases. CDR3 nucleotide sequence: TGCGCCAGCAGCCAAGTCCGGGACAGTCTTACCTACGAGCAGTACTTC. Amino acid sequence: CASSQVRDSLTYEQYF.

The chain employs TRBV18 and TRBJ1-5; 8 bases are a match to TRBD1. This CDR3 comprises 13 residues. Germline CDR1 KGHSH, CDR2 LQKENI. V lost 6 bases and J lost 5; bases outside the gene matches: 3. DNA for the CDR3: TGTGCCAGCTCCCTGGGACAGGATCAGCCCCAGCATTTT. This sequence encodes CASSLGQDQPQHF.

The V gene is TRBV30, the J gene TRBJ1-6; 8 nucleotides match TRBD1. The germline V gene encodes CDR1 GTSNPN and CDR2 SVGIG (reference sequence). The CDR3 has 16 residues. The V gene end was trimmed by 2 bases and the J gene end by 8 bases; junction bases not matched to a gene: 11. The CDR3 region is CAWSPLLQGVYSPLHF. In nucleotides, the CDR3 is TGTGCCTGGAGTCCCCTACTACAGGGGGTTTATTCACCCCTCCACTTT. Combining the CDR3 with reference TRBV30 and TRBJ1-6 gives the whole variable domain SQTIHQWPATLVQPVGSPLSLECTVEGTSNPNLYWYRQAAGRGLQLLFYSVGIGQISSEVPQNLSASRPQDRQFILSSKKLLLSDSGFYLCAWSPLLQGVYSPLHFGNGTRLTVT.

The chain carries TRBV7-3 and TRBJ1-6; D might be TRBD1 (5 bases). CDR1 is SGHTA, CDR2 FQGTGA, per germline. The CDR3 runs 15 residues. V lost 4 bases to trimming and J lost 7 bases, with 14 bases between them. The CDR3 DNA reads as TGTGCCAGCAGCTCCACGGGACTAGAAAATTCACCCCTCCACTTT. Its translation is CASSSTGLENSPLHF.

V gene TRBV24-1 combines with J gene TRBJ2-7, with unresolved D. Germline V gene data show CDR1 as KGHDR and CDR2 as SFDVKD. Trimming shortened V by 7 bases and J by 0 bases, and 15 bases separated the two germline ends. CDR3 size: 15 residues. The CDR3 is CATSPHRNSSYEQYF. DNA of the CDR3: TGTGCCACCAGCCCACACAGAAACAGCTCCTACGAGCAGTACTTC.

The chain couples TRBV29-1 to TRBJ2-5; a weak D match, TRBD2 (5 bases). CDR1 is SQVTM and CDR2 is ANQGSEA in the germline V gene. V dropped 4 bases and J dropped 1 base, with 10 bases sitting between them. The CDR3 contains 13 residues. In nucleotides, the CDR3 is TGCAGCGTTGTCTCGGGGTTCCAAGAGACCCAGTACTTC. Its translation is CSVVSGFQETQYF.

The chain carries TRBV5-1 and TRBJ2-2; unclear D gene. The germline gives CDR1 SGHRS, CDR2 YFSETQ. Trimming stripped 4 bases from V and 1 base from J, with 11 bases between. This CDR3 spans 15 amino acids. As DNA, the CDR3 is TGCGCCAGCAGCCAAGCGTTGGAGAACACCGGGGAGCTGTTTTTT. Amino acid sequence: CASSQALENTGELFF.

The rearrangement uses TRBV7-9 and TRBJ1-1; 7 nucleotides line up with TRBD1. Unmatched junction bases numbered 5, after V lost 2 bases and J lost 8 bases. The CDR3 is made up of 13 amino acids. Germline CDR1 is SEHNR and CDR2 is FQNEAQ (reference sequence). Written as DNA, the CDR3 is TGTGCCAGCAGCTTATACCAGGGGGTGGAAGCTTTCTTT. The encoded protein is CASSLYQGVEAFF.

The rearrangement uses TRBV5-4 and TRBJ1-1; TRBD1 might be the D (6 bases). V gave up 1 base and J gave up 6 bases, with 10 bases separating them. CDR3 length: 13 amino acids. Looked up from germline, CDR1 is SGHNT and CDR2 is YYREEE (reference sequence). CDR3 coding DNA: TGTGCCAGCAGCTTGCAGGGGAAAGCTGAAGCTTTCTTT. It encodes CASSLQGKAEAFF.

The V call is TRBV19, the J call TRBJ2-1; 14 nucleotides line up with TRBD2. Germline assignment: CDR1 LNHDA and CDR2 SQIVND (reference sequence). The J segment lost 5 bases and the V segment lost 4 bases, leaving 1 base of the junction unmatched. The CDR3 totals 15 residues. Here the CDR3 reads CASSTGLAGDNEQFF. DNA of the CDR3: TGTGCCAGTAGTACGGGACTAGCGGGGGACAATGAGCAGTTCTTC.

The rearrangement links TRBV10-2 to TRBJ2-2; 11 bases match TRBD2. The CDR3 runs 16 residues. Losses at the gene ends were 5 bases for V and 3 bases for J; bases not matched to a gene: 5. Germline V gene sequence: CDR1 WSHSY, CDR2 SAAADI. The chain's CDR3 is CASSIAGGTDTGELFF. The CDR3, as DNA: TGCGCCAGCAGTATAGCGGGGGGGACGGACACCGGGGAGCTGTTTTTT.

This chain connects TRBV18 to TRBJ1-2, with D unresolved. The germline V gene has CDR1 KGHSH and CDR2 LQKENI. The CDR3 is 14 amino acids. Trimming took off 2 bases at V and 1 base at J, with 8 bases between the two ends. The CDR3 protein is CASSPSRGNYGYTF. DNA of the CDR3: TGTGCCAGCTCACCAAGTCGCGGTAACTATGGCTACACCTTC.

The V gene is TRBV19, the J gene TRBJ2-7, with 9 bases lining up with TRBD1. V lost 5 bases, J lost 0 bases, and 11 bases stayed unmatched. CDR3 length: 17 amino acids. CDR1 is LNHDA, CDR2 SQIVND, per germline (reference sequence). For the CDR3, the DNA is TGTGCCAGTAGTGGAACCACAGGGGGCCCCAGCTCCTACGAGCAGTACTTC. Protein sequence: CASSGTTGGPSSYEQYF. Together with reference TRBV19 and TRBJ2-7, the CDR3 gives the full variable domain: DGGITQSPKYLFRKEGQNVTLSCEQNLNHDAMYWYRQDPGQGLRLIYYSQIVNDFQKGDIAEGYSVSREKKESFPLTVTSAQKNPTAFYLCASSGTTGGPSSYEQYFGPGTRLTVT.

The V gene is TRBV30, the J gene TRBJ2-6; D possibly corresponds to TRBD1 (7 bases). Germline V gives CDR1 GTSNPN, CDR2 SVGIG (reference sequence). V shed 7 bases and J shed 0 bases, with 22 bases lying between them. The CDR3 contains 18 residues. The chain's CDR3 is CASTLRGDLGSGANVLTF. The CDR3 nucleotides are TGTGCCTCAACCCTCAGGGGGGACTTGGGCTCTGGGGCCAACGTCCTGACTTTC.

The chain is built from TRBV18 and TRBJ1-5, with 8 bases aligning to TRBD1. Germline lookup yields CDR1 KGHSH and CDR2 LQKENI. V trimming: 3 bases; J trimming: 5 bases; junction bases outside the gene matches: 3. The CDR3 loop spans 14 amino acids. As DNA, the CDR3 is TGTGCCAGCTCACCCACAGGGGGAGATCAGCCCCAGCATTTT. Amino acids: CASSPTGGDQPQHF.

The chain couples TRBV7-3 to TRBJ1-1, with TRBD1 as a possible D gene (5 bases). Germline CDR1 SGHTA, CDR2 FQGTGA. V was cut by 5 bases and J by 1 base, with 14 bases left in between. This CDR3 is built from 15 residues. CDR3 coding DNA: TGTGCCAGCAGCGCGAATGGTCAGGGGAACACTGAAGCTTTCTTT. As protein: CASSANGQGNTEAFF. The whole variable domain, remainder taken from reference TRBV7-3 and TRBJ1-1, is GAGVSQTPSNKVTEKGKYVELRCDPISGHTALYWYRQSLGQGPEFLIYFQGTGAADDSGLPNDRFFAVRPEGSVSTLKIQRTERGDSAVYLCASSANGQGNTEAFFGQGTRLTVV.

Here the CDR3 reads CASSDSDNSPLHF. In DNA form, the CDR3 reads TGTGCCAGCAGTGATTCTGATAATTCACCCCTCCACTTT. The chain uses TRBV25-1 and TRBJ1-6; D not certain. V lost 3 bases, J lost 5 bases, and 5 bases lay in between. The germline V gene encodes CDR1 MGHDK and CDR2 SYGVNS. The CDR3 contains 13 residues.

V and J are TRBV27 and TRBJ1-2; D remains unclear. V dropped 5 bases and J dropped 1 base, with 14 bases sitting between them. Germline V gives CDR1 MNHEY, CDR2 SMNVEV (reference sequence). The CDR3 covers 15 residues. DNA of the CDR3: TGTGCCAGCAGTCCCCGGGGTGCCTTTAACTATGGCTACACCTTC. It codes for CASSPRGAFNYGYTF.

V and J are TRBV27 and TRBJ2-7; TRBD2 matches at 7 bases. Trimming at V came to 2 bases and at J to 4 bases, leaving 5 bases not matched to a gene. CDR1 is MNHEY, CDR2 SMNVEV, per germline (reference sequence). The CDR3 has 14 amino acids. The CDR3 sequence is CASSLGWGGYEQYF. CDR3 DNA sequence: TGTGCCAGCAGTTTAGGGTGGGGGGGGTACGAGCAGTACTTC.

V and J are TRBV11-2 and TRBJ2-7, with a possible D match to TRBD2 (6 bases). Per germline, CDR1 SGHAT and CDR2 FQNNGV. The CDR3 is 14 amino acids. V shed 7 bases and J shed 0 bases, with 13 bases lying between them. CDR3 in DNA: TGTGCCAGCACCACAGACGGGAGCTCCTACGAGCAGTACTTC. It is translated as CASTTDGSSYEQYF.

This clone has just a few counts. The rearrangement uses TRBV28 and TRBJ1-6; D is unresolved. V was trimmed by 3 bases and J by 0 bases, leaving 6 bases between them. This CDR3 is built from 15 residues. Germline values: CDR1 MDHEN, CDR2 SYDVKM. The DNA of the CDR3 is TGTGCCAGCAGTTTTAGGAGCTCCTATAATTCACCCCTCCACTTT. This translates into CASSFRSSYNSPLHF.

A single count supports this clone. The V call is TRBV27, the J call TRBJ1-1; D may be TRBD1 (6 bases). CDR1 is MNHEY, CDR2 SMNVEV, per germline (reference sequence). The CDR3 has 14 residues. Trimming cost V 2 bases and J 1 base, with 8 bases left between them. CDR3 protein: CASSLQGWNTEAFF. As DNA, the CDR3 is TGTGCCAGCAGTTTACAGGGGTGGAACACTGAAGCTTTCTTT.